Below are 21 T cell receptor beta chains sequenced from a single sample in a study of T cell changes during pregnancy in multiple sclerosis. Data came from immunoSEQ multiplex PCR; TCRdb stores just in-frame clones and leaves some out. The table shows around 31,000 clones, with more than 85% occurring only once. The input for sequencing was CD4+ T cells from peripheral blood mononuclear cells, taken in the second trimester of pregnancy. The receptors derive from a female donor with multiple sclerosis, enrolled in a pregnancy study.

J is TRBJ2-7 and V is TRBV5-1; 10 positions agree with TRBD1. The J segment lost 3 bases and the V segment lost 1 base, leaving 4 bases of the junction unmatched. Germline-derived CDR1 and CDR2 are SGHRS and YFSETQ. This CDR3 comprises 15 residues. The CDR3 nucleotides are TGCGCCAGCAGCTTGATTCGGGACAGGGGCTACGAGCAGTACTTC. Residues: CASSLIRDRGYEQYF.

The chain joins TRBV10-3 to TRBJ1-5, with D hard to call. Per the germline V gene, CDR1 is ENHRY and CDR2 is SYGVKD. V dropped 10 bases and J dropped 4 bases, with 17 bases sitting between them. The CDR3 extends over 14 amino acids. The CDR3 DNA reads TGTGCCACTGGAGGGCCCGGTGGGAATCAGCCCCAGCATTTT. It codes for CATGGPGGNQPQHF.

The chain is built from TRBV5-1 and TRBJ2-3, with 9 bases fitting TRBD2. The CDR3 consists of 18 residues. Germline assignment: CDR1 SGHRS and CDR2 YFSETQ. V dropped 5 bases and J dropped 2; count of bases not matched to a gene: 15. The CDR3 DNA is TGCGCCAGCAGGCCGGCGGGAGCGGGAGGCGCAAACACAGATACGCAGTATTTT. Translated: CASRPAGAGGANTDTQYF.

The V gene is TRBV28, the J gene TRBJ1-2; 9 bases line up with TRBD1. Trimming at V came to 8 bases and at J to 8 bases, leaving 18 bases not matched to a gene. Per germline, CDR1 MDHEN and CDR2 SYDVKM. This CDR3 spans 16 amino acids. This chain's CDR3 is CASWISVGQGSQGYTF. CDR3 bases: TGTGCCAGCTGGATCTCTGTGGGACAGGGTTCTCAAGGCTACACCTTC.

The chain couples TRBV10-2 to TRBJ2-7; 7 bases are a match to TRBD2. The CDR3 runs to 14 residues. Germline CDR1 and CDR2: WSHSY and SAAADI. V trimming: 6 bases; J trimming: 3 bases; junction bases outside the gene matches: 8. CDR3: CASSGRPSGYEQYF. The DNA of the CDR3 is TGCGCCAGCAGCGGGCGTCCTAGCGGCTACGAGCAGTACTTC.

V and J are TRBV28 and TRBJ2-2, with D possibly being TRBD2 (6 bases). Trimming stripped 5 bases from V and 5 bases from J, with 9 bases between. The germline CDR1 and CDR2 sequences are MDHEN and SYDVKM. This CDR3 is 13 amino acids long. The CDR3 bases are TGTGCCAGCAGTGTGGGGGGAACCGGGGAGCTGTTTTTT. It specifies CASSVGGTGELFF.

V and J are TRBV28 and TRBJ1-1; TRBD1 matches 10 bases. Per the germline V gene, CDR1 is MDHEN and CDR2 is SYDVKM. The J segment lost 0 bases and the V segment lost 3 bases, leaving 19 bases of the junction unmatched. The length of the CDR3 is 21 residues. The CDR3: CASSFPRTGGTTTFMNTEAFF. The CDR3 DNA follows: TGTGCCAGCAGTTTCCCCAGGACAGGGGGAACAACAACTTTCATGAACACTGAAGCTTTCTTT. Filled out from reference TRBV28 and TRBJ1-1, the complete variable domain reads DVKVTQSSRYLVKRTGEKVFLECVQDMDHENMFWYRQDPGLGLRLIYFSYDVKMKEKGDIPEGYSVSREKKERFSLILESASTNQTSMYLCASSFPRTGGTTTFMNTEAFFGQGTRLTVV.

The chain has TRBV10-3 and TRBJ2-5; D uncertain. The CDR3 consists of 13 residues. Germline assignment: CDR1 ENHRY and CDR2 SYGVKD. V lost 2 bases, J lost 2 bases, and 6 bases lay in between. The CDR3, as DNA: TGTGCCATCAGTGAGGCGTTTCAAGAGACCCAGTACTTC. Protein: CAISEAFQETQYF.

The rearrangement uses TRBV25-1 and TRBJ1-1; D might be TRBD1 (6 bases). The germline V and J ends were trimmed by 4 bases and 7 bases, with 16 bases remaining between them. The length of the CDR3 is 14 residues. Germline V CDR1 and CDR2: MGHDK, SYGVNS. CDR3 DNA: TGTGCCAGCAGTGGGGGGCCGACAGGTCGTGAAGCTTTCTTT. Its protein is CASSGGPTGREAFF.

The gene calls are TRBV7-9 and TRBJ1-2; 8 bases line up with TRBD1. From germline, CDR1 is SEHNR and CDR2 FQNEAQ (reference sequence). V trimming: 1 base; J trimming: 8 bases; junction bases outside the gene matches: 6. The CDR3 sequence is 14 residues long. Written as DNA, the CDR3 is TGTGCCAGCAGCTTAGGGACAGGGAAGAGCGGCTACACCTTC. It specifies CASSLGTGKSGYTF. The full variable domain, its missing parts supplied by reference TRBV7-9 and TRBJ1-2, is DTGVSQNPRHKITKRGQNVTFRCDPISEHNRLYWYRQTLGQGPEFLTYFQNEAQLEKSRLLSDRFSAERPKGSFSTLEIQRTEQGDSAMYLCASSLGTGKSGYTFGSGTRLTVV.

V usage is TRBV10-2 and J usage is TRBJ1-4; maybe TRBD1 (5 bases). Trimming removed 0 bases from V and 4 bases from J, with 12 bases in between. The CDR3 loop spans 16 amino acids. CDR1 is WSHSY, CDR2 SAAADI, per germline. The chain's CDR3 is CASSESGEGINEKLFF. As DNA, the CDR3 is TGCGCCAGCAGTGAGTCGGGGGAGGGGATTAATGAAAAACTGTTTTTT.

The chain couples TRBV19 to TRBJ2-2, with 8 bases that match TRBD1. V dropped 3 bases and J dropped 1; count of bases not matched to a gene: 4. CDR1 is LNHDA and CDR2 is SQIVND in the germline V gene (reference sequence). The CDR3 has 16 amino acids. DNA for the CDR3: TGTGCCAGTAGTATGCAGGGGGCGGTGAACACCGGGGAGCTGTTTTTT. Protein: CASSMQGAVNTGELFF.

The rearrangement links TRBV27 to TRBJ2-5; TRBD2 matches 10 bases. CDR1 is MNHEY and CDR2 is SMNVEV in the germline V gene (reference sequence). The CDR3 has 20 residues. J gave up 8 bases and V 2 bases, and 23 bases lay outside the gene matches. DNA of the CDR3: TGTGCCAGCAGTTTAGGGGTTGGGCTAGCGGGAGAGGGATTCGGAAGAACCCAGTACTTC. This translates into CASSLGVGLAGEGFGRTQYF.

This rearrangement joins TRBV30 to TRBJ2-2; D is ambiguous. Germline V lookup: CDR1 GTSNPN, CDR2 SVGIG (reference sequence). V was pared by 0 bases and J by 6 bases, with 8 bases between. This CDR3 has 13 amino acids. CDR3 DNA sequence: TGTGCCTGGAGTGTAGCGCGCGCCGGGGAGCTGTTTTTT. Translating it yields CAWSVARAGELFF.

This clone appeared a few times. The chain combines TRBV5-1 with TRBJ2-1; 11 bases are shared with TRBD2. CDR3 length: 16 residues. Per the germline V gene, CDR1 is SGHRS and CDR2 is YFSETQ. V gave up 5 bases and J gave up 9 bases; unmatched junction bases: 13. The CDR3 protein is CASRETGTSGSSEQFF. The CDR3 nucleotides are TGCGCCAGCAGAGAGACCGGGACTAGCGGCTCTAGTGAGCAGTTCTTC.

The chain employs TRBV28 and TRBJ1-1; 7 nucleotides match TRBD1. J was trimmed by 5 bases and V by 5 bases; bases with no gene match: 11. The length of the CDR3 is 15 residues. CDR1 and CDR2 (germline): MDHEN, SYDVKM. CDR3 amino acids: CASSPWTGARTEAFF. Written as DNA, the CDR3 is TGTGCCAGCAGTCCCTGGACAGGAGCGCGTACTGAAGCTTTCTTT.

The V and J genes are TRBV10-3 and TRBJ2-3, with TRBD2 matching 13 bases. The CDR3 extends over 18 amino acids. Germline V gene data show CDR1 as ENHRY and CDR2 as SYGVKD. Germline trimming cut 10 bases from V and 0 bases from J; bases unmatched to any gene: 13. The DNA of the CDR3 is TGTGCCACAGGGACTAGCGGGGCTAACACCCCTAGCACAGATACGCAGTATTTT. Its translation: CATGTSGANTPSTDTQYF.

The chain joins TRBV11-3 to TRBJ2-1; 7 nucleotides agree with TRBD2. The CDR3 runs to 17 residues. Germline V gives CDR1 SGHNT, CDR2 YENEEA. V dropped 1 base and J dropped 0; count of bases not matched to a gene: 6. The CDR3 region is CASSLGLAAFSYNEQFF. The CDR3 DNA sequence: TGTGCCAGCAGCTTAGGCCTAGCGGCTTTCTCCTACAATGAGCAGTTCTTC.

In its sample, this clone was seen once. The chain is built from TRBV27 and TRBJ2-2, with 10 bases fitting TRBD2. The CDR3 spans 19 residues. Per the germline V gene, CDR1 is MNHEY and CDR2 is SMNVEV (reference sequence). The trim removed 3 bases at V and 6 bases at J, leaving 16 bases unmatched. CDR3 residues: CASSFVGKQLAGRSGELFF. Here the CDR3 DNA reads TGTGCCAGCAGTTTCGTCGGGAAACAACTAGCGGGAAGGTCCGGGGAGCTGTTTTTT.

CDR3 amino acids: CASMGVGQHYEQYF. In DNA form, the CDR3 reads TGTGCCAGCATGGGGGTGGGACAGCACTACGAGCAGTACTTC. The rearrangement uses TRBV6-4 and TRBJ2-7; 7 bases match TRBD1. CDR3 length: 14 amino acids. Germline CDR1 and CDR2: MRHNA and SNTAGT. V was clipped by 7 bases and J by 3 bases; unmatched bases: 9.

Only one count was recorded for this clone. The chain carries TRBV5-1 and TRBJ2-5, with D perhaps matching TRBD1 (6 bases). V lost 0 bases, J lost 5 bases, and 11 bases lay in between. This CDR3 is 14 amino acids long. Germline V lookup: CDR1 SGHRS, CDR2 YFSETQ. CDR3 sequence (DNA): TGCGCCAGCAGCTTGGTCGACAGGCGGGAGACCCAGTACTTC. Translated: CASSLVDRRETQYF.